A single sample is the source of the 23 T cell receptor beta chains below, sequenced in a study of blood T cell repertoires in COVID-19. TCRdb's table, derived via immunoSEQ multiplex PCR, lists solely in-frame clones and lacks some. There are about 310,000 clones in the sample; about 85% occur only once, and roughly 2.3% lies in the top ten. Source material: peripheral blood. The receptors stem from a man aged 18 to 29 with active or convalescent COVID-19.

V is TRBV5-1 and J is TRBJ2-7; 10 nucleotides match TRBD1. Unmatched junction bases numbered 9, after V lost 6 bases and J lost 6 bases. This CDR3 spans 14 amino acids. CDR1 and CDR2 (germline): SGHRS, YFSETQ. CDR3 coding DNA: TGCGCCAGCACCCAGACAGGGGGCGCATCCGAGCAGTACTTC. Protein: CASTQTGGASEQYF. The complete variable domain, with remaining parts taken from reference TRBV5-1 and TRBJ2-7, reads KAGVTQTPRYLIKTRGQQVTLSCSPISGHRSVSWYQQTPGQGLQFLFEYFSETQRNKGNFPGRFSGRQFSNSRSEMNVSTLELGDSALYLCASTQTGGASEQYFGPGTRLTVT.

The gene calls are TRBV15 and TRBJ2-7; 9 bases map to TRBD2. The ends lost 3 bases at V and 5 bases at J; junction bases unmatched: 5. The length of the CDR3 is 14 residues. CDR1 is LNHNV and CDR2 is YYDKDF in the germline V gene (reference sequence). For the CDR3, the DNA is TGTGCCACCAGCAGGACGGGACTAGCCCACGAGCAGTACTTC. This translates into CATSRTGLAHEQYF.

J is TRBJ1-6 and V is TRBV27; possible D gene TRBD1, 6 bases. CDR3 length: 18 residues. CDR1 and CDR2 from the germline V gene are MNHEY and SMNVEV (reference sequence). Trimming stripped 5 bases from V and 4 bases from J, with 21 bases between. This CDR3 reads CASSPHGVGQSYNSPLHF. The DNA for the CDR3 is TGTGCCAGCAGTCCACATGGGGTCGGACAGTCATATAATTCACCCCTCCACTTT.

The chain couples TRBV11-3 to TRBJ1-6, with a weak D call TRBD1 (6 bases). This CDR3 has 18 amino acids. Per germline, CDR1 SGHNT and CDR2 YENEEA. V lost 3 bases and J 6 bases, leaving 21 bases between the germline ends. CDR3 amino acids: CASSFVSRDRIANSPLHF. The CDR3 DNA is TGTGCCAGCAGCTTTGTTTCCCGTGACAGGATAGCTAATTCACCCCTCCACTTT.

A few counts support this clone. The gene calls are TRBV11-2 and TRBJ2-7; D not certain. The CDR3 consists of 13 residues. Looked up from germline, CDR1 is SGHAT and CDR2 is FQNNGV. The V gene lost 6 bases and the J gene lost 3 bases, with 12 bases spanning the gap. The CDR3 loop is CASSNSLLYEQYF. The CDR3 coding sequence is TGTGCCAGCAGTAACTCTCTACTCTACGAGCAGTACTTC. The variable domain in full, completed from reference TRBV11-2 and TRBJ2-7, reads EAGVAQSPRYKIIEKRQSVAFWCNPISGHATLYWYQQILGQGPKLLIQFQNNGVVDDSQLPKDRFSAERLKGVDSTLKIQPAKLEDSAVYLCASSNSLLYEQYFGPGTRLTVT.

This clone was observed a single time. V gene TRBV7-9 combines with J gene TRBJ2-2, with 10 bases lining up with TRBD2. J was trimmed by 4 bases and V by 1 base; bases with no gene match: 0. This CDR3 region has 15 residues. Per the germline V gene, CDR1 is SEHNR and CDR2 is FQNEAQ (reference sequence). This CDR3 is CASSLGLAGTGELFF. CDR3 sequence (DNA): TGTGCCAGCAGCTTAGGACTAGCGGGCACCGGGGAGCTGTTTTTT. The whole variable domain, remainder taken from reference TRBV7-9 and TRBJ2-2, is DTGVSQNPRHKITKRGQNVTFRCDPISEHNRLYWYRQTLGQGPEFLTYFQNEAQLEKSRLLSDRFSAERPKGSFSTLEIQRTEQGDSAMYLCASSLGLAGTGELFFGEGSRLTVL.

This chain connects TRBV5-1 to TRBJ2-2; the D gene is possibly TRBD2 (6 bases). The CDR3 contains 14 residues. V lost 4 bases to trimming and J lost 6 bases, with 13 bases between them. Germline V CDR1 and CDR2: SGHRS, YFSETQ. Here the CDR3 reads CASSPGGAAGELFF. Written as DNA, the CDR3 is TGCGCCAGCAGCCCCGGCGGGGCGGCCGGGGAGCTGTTTTTT.

The chain recombines TRBV15 with TRBJ2-1; 11 bases agree with TRBD1. In germline, CDR1 is LNHNV, CDR2 YYDKDF (reference sequence). CDR3 length equals 15 residues. V gave up 5 bases and J gave up 12 bases; unmatched junction bases: 12. The CDR3 coding sequence is TGTGCCACCAGCCCCCGGGACAGGGGGGCAGTCGGGCAGTTCTTC. It is translated as CATSPRDRGAVGQFF.

The V call is TRBV6-5, the J call TRBJ1-3, with D unresolved. Trimming cost V 10 bases and J 4 bases, with 14 bases left between them. The CDR3 extends over 13 amino acids. In germline, CDR1 is MNHEY, CDR2 SVGAGI. CDR3 amino acids: CATTRDNGNTIYF. The CDR3 coding sequence is TGTGCCACTACCCGCGACAACGGAAACACCATATATTTT.

This clone was counted once. The chain has TRBV19 and TRBJ2-1; 12 nucleotides align to TRBD2. CDR1 and CDR2 from the germline V gene are LNHDA and SQIVND (reference sequence). The V and J ends lost 5 bases and 3 bases, in that order; junction bases with no gene match: 14. This CDR3 region has 19 residues. CDR3 nucleotide sequence: TGTGCCAGTAGTTCGCGAGGAAGGACTAGCGGGACTCACTACAATGAGCAGTTCTTC. As protein: CASSSRGRTSGTHYNEQFF.

This clone has just one count. DNA of the CDR3: TGCGCCAGCAGCCAAAACAGGGTGACTAATGAAAAACTGTTTTTT. As protein: CASSQNRVTNEKLFF. V and J are TRBV4-3 and TRBJ1-4; possible D gene TRBD1, 6 bases. This CDR3 is built from 15 residues. Germline lookup yields CDR1 LGHNA and CDR2 YSLEER. Deletions cut 2 bases from V and 2 bases from J, with 9 bases between.

The V gene is TRBV7-8, the J gene TRBJ2-3; 8 bases fit TRBD1. CDR3 length: 15 amino acids. In germline, CDR1 is SGHVS, CDR2 FQNEAQ. After removal of 3 bases from V and 1 base from J, the junction contained 3 bases not matched to a gene. CDR3 sequence (DNA): TGTGCCAGCAGCTTTAACAGGGGGGGCACAGATACGCAGTATTTT. This encodes CASSFNRGGTDTQYF.

This chain links TRBV10-2 with TRBJ2-6; D unclear. The CDR3 extends over 18 amino acids. Germline-derived CDR1 and CDR2 are WSHSY and SAAADI. Trimming removed 3 bases at V and 1 base at J, with 16 bases between. The CDR3 region has the DNA TGCGCCAGCAGTGATTTTGGTACAGAAGAATCTGGGGCCAACGTCCTGACTTTC. This encodes CASSDFGTEESGANVLTF.

The rearrangement uses TRBV29-1 and TRBJ2-7; possible D gene TRBD1, 5 bases. CDR3 length: 16 residues. The germline gives CDR1 SQVTM, CDR2 ANQGSEA. V was clipped by 4 bases and J by 2 bases, with 21 bases between them. The CDR3 DNA is TGCAGCGTTGCAGGATCTCGTAAAGGGGATCCCTACGAGCAGTACTTC. Protein product: CSVAGSRKGDPYEQYF.

The V gene is TRBV27, the J gene TRBJ1-1; D gene uncertain. The germline V and J ends were trimmed by 0 bases and 1 base, with 9 bases remaining between them. Germline V gives CDR1 MNHEY, CDR2 SMNVEV (reference sequence). This CDR3 spans 15 amino acids. The CDR3 spells CASSLSWAQNTEAFF. As DNA, the CDR3 is TGTGCCAGCAGTTTATCTTGGGCGCAGAACACTGAAGCTTTCTTT.

The rearrangement joins TRBV5-1 to TRBJ1-1; no firm D call. Trimming shortened V by 0 bases and J by 1 base, and 7 bases separated the two germline ends. The germline V gene has CDR1 SGHRS and CDR2 YFSETQ. The CDR3 loop spans 14 amino acids. This chain's CDR3 is CASSLVHGNTEAFF. CDR3 sequence (DNA): TGCGCCAGCAGCTTGGTCCACGGGAACACTGAAGCTTTCTTT.

The J gene is TRBJ1-5, the V gene TRBV19, with 10 bases identical to TRBD1. Germline CDR1 reads LNHDA; CDR2 reads SQIVND (reference sequence). V trimming: 8 bases; J trimming: 7 bases; junction bases outside the gene matches: 11. The CDR3 extends over 15 amino acids. CDR3 DNA: TGTGCCAGTTTGGGGACAGGGGCTCTCAGCCAGCCCCAGCATTTT. It translates to CASLGTGALSQPQHF.

The chain has TRBV27 and TRBJ2-1; no clear D. This CDR3 comprises 14 residues. V lost 5 bases, J lost 0 bases, and 8 bases lay in between. Looked up from germline, CDR1 is MNHEY and CDR2 is SMNVEV (reference sequence). This CDR3 reads CASSPTNSYNEQFF. CDR3 bases: TGTGCCAGCAGTCCTACGAACTCCTACAATGAGCAGTTCTTC.

Only a few counts were recorded for this clone. The rearrangement links TRBV5-6 to TRBJ1-6; the D gene is possibly TRBD1 (5 bases). In germline, CDR1 is SGHDT, CDR2 YYEEEE. Deletions cut 2 bases from V and 10 bases from J, with 16 bases between. The CDR3 runs 15 residues. In nucleotides, the CDR3 is TGTGCCAGCAGCTTAAATCGGAGGGGTGGATCACCCCTCCACTTT. This sequence encodes CASSLNRRGGSPLHF.

The chain carries TRBV28 and TRBJ2-7; 7 bases match TRBD2. This CDR3 is 15 amino acids long. Germline CDR1 is MDHEN and CDR2 is SYDVKM. V trimming: 6 bases; J trimming: 0 bases; junction bases outside the gene matches: 8. DNA of the CDR3: TGTGCCAGCAGGGTCGCGGGGGACGGCTCCTACGAGCAGTACTTC. As protein: CASRVAGDGSYEQYF. Full variable domain (missing parts from reference TRBV28 and TRBJ2-7): DVKVTQSSRYLVKRTGEKVFLECVQDMDHENMFWYRQDPGLGLRLIYFSYDVKMKEKGDIPEGYSVSREKKERFSLILESASTNQTSMYLCASRVAGDGSYEQYFGPGTRLTVT.

V gene TRBV12-3 or TRBV12-4 combines with J gene TRBJ1-1, with a tentative D call TRBD1 (5 bases). The CDR3 contains 13 residues. Trimming stripped 5 bases from V and 1 base from J, with 8 bases between. CDR3: CASSKTENTEAFF. The CDR3 DNA follows: TGTGCCAGCAGTAAGACAGAGAACACTGAAGCTTTCTTT.

The chain links TRBV27 to TRBJ1-3, with D tentatively TRBD1 (6 bases). The CDR3 runs 14 residues. Looked up from germline, CDR1 is MNHEY and CDR2 is SMNVEV (reference sequence). Trimming left V 6 bases short and J 4 bases short, with 13 bases between. The CDR3 region has the DNA TGTGCCAGCAGGGGGCAGGGGTACGGAAACACCATATATTTT. Its translation: CASRGQGYGNTIYF.

This clone appeared a few times. The gene calls are TRBV6-6 and TRBJ2-1; 7 nucleotides align to TRBD2. This CDR3 region has 14 residues. After removal of 6 bases from V and 6 bases from J, the junction contained 8 bases not matched to a gene. The germline CDR1 and CDR2 sequences are MNHNY and SVGAGI (reference sequence). The CDR3: CASSRTSVGNEQFF. The CDR3 region has the DNA TGTGCCAGCAGCCGGACTAGTGTGGGCAATGAGCAGTTCTTC.